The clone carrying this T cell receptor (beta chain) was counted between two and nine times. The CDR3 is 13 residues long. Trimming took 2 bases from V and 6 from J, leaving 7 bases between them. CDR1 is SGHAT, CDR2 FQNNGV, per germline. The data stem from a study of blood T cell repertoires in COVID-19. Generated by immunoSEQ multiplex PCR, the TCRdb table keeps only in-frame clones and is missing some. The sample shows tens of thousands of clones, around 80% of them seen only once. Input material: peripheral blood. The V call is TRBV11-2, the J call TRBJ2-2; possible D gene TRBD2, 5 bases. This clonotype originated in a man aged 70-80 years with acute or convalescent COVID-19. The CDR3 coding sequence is TGTGCCAGCAGCTTAATCGGGGCCGGGGAGCTGTTTTTT. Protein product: CASSLIGAGELFF. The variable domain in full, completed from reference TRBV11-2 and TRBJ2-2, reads EAGVAQSPRYKIIEKRQSVAFWCNPISGHATLYWYQQILGQGPKLLIQFQNNGVVDDSQLPKDRFSAERLKGVDSTLKIQPAKLEDSAVYLCASSLIGAGELFFGEGSRLTVL.